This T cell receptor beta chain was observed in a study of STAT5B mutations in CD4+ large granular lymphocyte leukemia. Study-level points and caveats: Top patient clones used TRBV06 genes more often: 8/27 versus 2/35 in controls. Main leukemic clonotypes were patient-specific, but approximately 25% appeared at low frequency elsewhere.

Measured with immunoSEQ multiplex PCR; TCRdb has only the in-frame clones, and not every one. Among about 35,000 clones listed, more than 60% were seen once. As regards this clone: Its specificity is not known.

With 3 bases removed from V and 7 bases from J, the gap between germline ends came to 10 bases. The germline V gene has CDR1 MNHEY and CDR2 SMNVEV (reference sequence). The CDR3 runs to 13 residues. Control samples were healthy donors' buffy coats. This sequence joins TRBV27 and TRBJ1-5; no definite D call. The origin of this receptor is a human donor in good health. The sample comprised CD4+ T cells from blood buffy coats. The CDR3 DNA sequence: TGTGCCAGCAGTTTGGGAAGGGAACAGCCCCAGCATTTT. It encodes CASSLGREQPQHF.